Presented here are 17 T cell receptor beta chains from one specimen sequenced in a study of control samples from healthy donors and cancer patients. Profiling relied on immunoSEQ multiplex PCR, and the TCRdb table lists in-frame clones only, not all of them. The sample holds around 140,000 clones, roughly 93% seen once. Sequenced material: blood. These receptors all come from a man aged 18-30 years in good health.

The genes are TRBV6-5 and TRBJ2-2; TRBD1 agrees at 7 bases. Germline V gives CDR1 MNHEY, CDR2 SVGAGI. After removal of 6 bases from V and 5 bases from J, the junction contained 9 bases not matched to a gene. The CDR3 covers 15 residues. CDR3 nucleotides: TGTGCCAGCAGAGCCCCCGGGACAGTGACCGGGGAGCTGTTTTTT. Translation gives CASRAPGTVTGELFF.

This clone was seen a single time. The same CDR3 arises from other DNA sequences in this sample as well. This CDR3 is CASSFRGLGTEAFF. DNA for the CDR3: TGTGCCAGCAGTTTCAGGGGGCTGGGCACTGAAGCTTTCTTT. The chain is built from TRBV27 and TRBJ1-1; 8 bases line up with TRBD1. J lost 4 bases, V lost 3 bases, and 4 bases had no gene match. The CDR3 consists of 14 residues. CDR1 MNHEY and CDR2 SMNVEV come from the germline V gene (reference sequence).

In regard to this clone: This CDR3 is also generated by other DNA sequences in the sample. The chain is built from TRBV18 and TRBJ2-5; perhaps TRBD2 as D (5 bases). The CDR3 runs to 13 residues. Germline V gives CDR1 KGHSH, CDR2 LQKENI. The V gene lost 2 bases and the J gene lost 1 base, with 5 bases spanning the gap. The CDR3 sequence is CASSPAGQETQYF. In DNA form, the CDR3 reads TGTGCCAGCTCACCAGCGGGCCAAGAGACCCAGTACTTC.

CDR3 region: CASSPEEATNEKLFF. The CDR3 nucleotides are TGTGCCAGCAGTCCAGAAGAAGCAACTAATGAAAAACTGTTTTTT. The chain employs TRBV28 and TRBJ1-4, with unresolved D. The V gene lost 5 bases and the J gene lost 0 bases, with 10 bases spanning the gap. The CDR3 extends over 15 amino acids. The germline V gene encodes CDR1 MDHEN and CDR2 SYDVKM.

The CDR3 spells CASSLVQVGYEQYF. The CDR3 DNA is TGTGCCAGCAGTTTGGTTCAAGTCGGCTACGAGCAGTACTTC. The chain combines TRBV28 with TRBJ2-7; D remains unclear. CDR3 size: 14 residues. Germline V gene data show CDR1 as MDHEN and CDR2 as SYDVKM. Trimming left V 3 bases short and J 3 bases short, with 12 bases between.

A few counts support this clone. CDR3 amino acids: CASSPSRQGVAGELFF. Here the CDR3 DNA reads TGTGCCAGCTCACCATCAAGGCAGGGGGTCGCCGGGGAGCTGTTTTTT. The chain carries TRBV18 and TRBJ2-2, with 7 nucleotides matching TRBD1. Germline CDR1 reads KGHSH; CDR2 reads LQKENI. The V segment lost 2 bases and the J segment 6 bases; nucleotides outside the gene matches: 9. The CDR3 sequence is 16 residues long.

This clone was seen only a few times. V and J are TRBV30 and TRBJ1-1, with a possible D match to TRBD1 (5 bases). Germline CDR1 GTSNPN, CDR2 SVGIG (reference sequence). The CDR3 runs to 13 residues. Trimming removed 4 bases from V and 3 bases from J, with 12 bases in between. The CDR3 loop is CAWKRQRYTEAFF. DNA of the CDR3: TGTGCCTGGAAGAGACAGAGATACACTGAAGCTTTCTTT.

This clone was found once. V usage is TRBV7-6 and J usage is TRBJ2-7, with D perhaps TRBD1 or TRBD2 (5 bases each). Trimming removed 0 bases at V and 3 bases at J, with 12 bases between. The CDR3 runs to 15 residues. From germline, CDR1 is SGHVS and CDR2 FNYEAQ. The CDR3 nucleotides are TGTGCCAGCAGCTTAGCGGGGGAAGACCTCTACGAGCAGTACTTC. It encodes CASSLAGEDLYEQYF. Together with reference TRBV7-6 and TRBJ2-7, the CDR3 gives the full variable domain: GAGVSQSPRYKVTKRGQDVALRCDPISGHVSLYWYRQALGQGPEFLTYFNYEAQQDKSGLPNDRFSAERPEGSISTLTIQRTEQRDSAMYRCASSLAGEDLYEQYFGPGTRLTVT.

The V and J genes are TRBV30 and TRBJ2-1, with unresolved D. The CDR3 extends over 15 amino acids. Germline lookup yields CDR1 GTSNPN and CDR2 SVGIG (reference sequence). The germline V and J ends were trimmed by 3 bases and 2 bases, with 14 bases remaining between them. CDR3 sequence (DNA): TGTGCCTGGAGAAACCTGATAGGGCCCTACAATGAGCAGTTCTTC. Its translation is CAWRNLIGPYNEQFF. The whole variable domain, remainder taken from reference TRBV30 and TRBJ2-1, is SQTIHQWPATLVQPVGSPLSLECTVEGTSNPNLYWYRQAAGRGLQLLFYSVGIGQISSEVPQNLSASRPQDRQFILSSKKLLLSDSGFYLCAWRNLIGPYNEQFFGPGTRLTVL.

The table lists this clone with a count of one. The rearrangement uses TRBV7-3 and TRBJ1-2; the D gene is possibly TRBD1 (5 bases). Germline-derived CDR1 and CDR2 are SGHTA and FQGTGA. This CDR3 comprises 14 residues. With 5 bases removed from V and 4 bases from J, the gap between germline ends came to 14 bases. The CDR3 loop is CASSRPTGTYGYTF. CDR3 DNA: TGTGCCAGCAGCCGACCCACAGGTACCTATGGCTACACCTTC.

This chain uses TRBV6-1 with TRBJ2-3; 13 bases line up with TRBD2. V trimming: 5 bases; J trimming: 1 base; junction bases outside the gene matches: 3. The CDR3 is made up of 16 amino acids. Germline assignment: CDR1 MNHNS and CDR2 SASEGT. DNA of the CDR3: TGTGCCAGCAGTAAAGGACTAGCGGGGGGCACAGATACGCAGTATTTT. Its protein is CASSKGLAGGTDTQYF.

The V call is TRBV9, the J call TRBJ2-7, with 10 bases that match TRBD2. CDR3 size: 14 residues. The junction had 1 base not matched to a gene; V was cut back by 0 bases and J by 4 bases. Germline values: CDR1 SGDLS, CDR2 YYNGEE. Here the CDR3 DNA reads TGTGCCAGCAGCGTAGGTAGCGGGGGGTACGAGCAGTACTTC. This encodes CASSVGSGGYEQYF. Using reference TRBV9 and TRBJ2-7 for the parts outside the CDR3, the full variable domain is DSGVTQTPKHLITATGQRVTLRCSPRSGDLSVYWYQQSLDQGLQFLIQYYNGEERAKGNILERFSAQQFPDLHSELNLSSLELGDSALYFCASSVGSGGYEQYFGPGTRLTVT.

Only one count was recorded for this clone. The chain employs TRBV24-1 and TRBJ2-2; no definite D call. Deletions cut 2 bases from V and 1 base from J, with 16 bases between. The germline CDR1 and CDR2 sequences are KGHDR and SFDVKD. CDR3 length equals 18 residues. CDR3 region: CATSDSFNLGGNTGELFF. Written as DNA, the CDR3 is TGTGCCACCAGTGATTCTTTTAATCTTGGTGGGAACACCGGGGAGCTGTTTTTT.

The rearrangement joins TRBV2 to TRBJ2-2, with TRBD2 matching 7 bases. CDR1 is SNHLY and CDR2 is FYNNEI in the germline V gene. J lost 0 bases, V lost 6 bases, and 13 bases had no gene match. The CDR3 loop spans 18 amino acids. CDR3 in amino acids: CASSDPVGGLTNTGELFF. CDR3 in DNA: TGTGCCAGCAGCGACCCCGTGGGAGGGCTCACGAACACCGGGGAGCTGTTTTTT.

The chain carries TRBV2 and TRBJ2-7, with TRBD1 matching over 8 bases. In germline, CDR1 is SNHLY, CDR2 FYNNEI. CDR3 length: 13 residues. Unmatched junction bases numbered 4, after V lost 8 bases and J lost 1 base. Here the CDR3 DNA reads TGTGCCAGCCACCGGGACAGGTCCTACGAGCAGTACTTC. Protein sequence: CASHRDRSYEQYF. Full variable domain (outside the CDR3, taken from reference TRBV2 and TRBJ2-7): EPEVTQTPSHQVTQMGQEVILRCVPISNHLYFYWYRQILGQKVEFLVSFYNNEISEKSEIFDDQFSVERPDGSNFTLKIRSTKLEDSAMYFCASHRDRSYEQYFGPGTRLTVT.

CDR3 nucleotides: TGTGCCAGCAGCGCACTAACGACGGAGACCGGGGAGCTGTTTTTT. Its translation is CASSALTTETGELFF. The rearrangement joins TRBV7-9 to TRBJ2-2; no definite D call. Germline CDR1 reads SEHNR; CDR2 reads FQNEAQ (reference sequence). Trimming shortened V by 5 bases and J by 5 bases, and 15 bases separated the two germline ends. The CDR3 has 15 residues.

This clone showed up just once. The chain couples TRBV15 to TRBJ1-5; D is unclear. The CDR3 is made up of 12 amino acids. The germline CDR1 and CDR2 sequences are LNHNV and YYDKDF (reference sequence). V was shortened by 3 bases and J by 3 bases, with 3 bases between the two germline ends. CDR3 sequence reads: CATSSSNQPQHF. Written as DNA, the CDR3 is TGTGCCACCAGCAGTTCCAATCAGCCCCAGCATTTT.